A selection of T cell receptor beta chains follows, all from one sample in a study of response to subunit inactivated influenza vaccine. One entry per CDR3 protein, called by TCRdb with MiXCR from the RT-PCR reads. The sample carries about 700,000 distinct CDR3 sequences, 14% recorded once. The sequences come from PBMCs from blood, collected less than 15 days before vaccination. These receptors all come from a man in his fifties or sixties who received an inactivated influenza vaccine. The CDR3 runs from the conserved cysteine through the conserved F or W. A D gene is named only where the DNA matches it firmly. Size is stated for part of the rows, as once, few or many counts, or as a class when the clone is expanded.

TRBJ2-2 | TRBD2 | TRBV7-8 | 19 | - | CASSWGRLAGGPNTGELFF | TGTGCCAGCAGCTGGGGGAGGCTAGCGGGAGGGCCGAACACCGGGGAGCTGTTTTTT
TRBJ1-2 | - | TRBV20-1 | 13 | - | CSARQMGTDGYTF | TGCAGTGCTAGACAGATGGGGACGGATGGCTACACCTTC
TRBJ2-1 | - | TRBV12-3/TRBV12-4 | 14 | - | CASSLGSGFNEQFF | TGTGCCAGCAGCTTAGGGTCCGGGTTCAATGAGCAGTTCTTC
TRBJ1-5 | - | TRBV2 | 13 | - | CASRRAESQPQHF | TGTGCCAGCAGACGGGCTGAGAGTCAGCCCCAGCATTTT
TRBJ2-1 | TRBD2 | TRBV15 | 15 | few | CATSGGLAVGNEQFF | TGTGCCACCAGCGGGGGACTAGCGGTAGGTAATGAGCAGTTCTTC
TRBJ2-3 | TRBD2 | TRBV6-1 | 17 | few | CASSEAGLAGLTDTQYF | TGTGCCAGCAGTGAAGCGGGACTAGCGGGGCTGACAGATACGCAGTATTTT
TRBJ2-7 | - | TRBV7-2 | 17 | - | CASSLGVFGGVTSEQYF | TGTGCCAGCAGCTTAGGGGTTTTTGGCGGGGTTACGTCCGAGCAGTACTTC
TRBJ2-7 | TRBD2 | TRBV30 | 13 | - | CAWTAGTTYEQYF | TGTGCCTGGACAGCCGGGACTACCTACGAGCAGTACTTC
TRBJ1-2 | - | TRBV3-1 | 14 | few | CASSQYQGGYGYTF | TGTGCCAGCAGCCAGTATCAGGGCGGGTATGGCTACACCTTC
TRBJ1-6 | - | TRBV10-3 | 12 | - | CAISGRNSPLHF | TGTGCCATCAGTGGAAGAAACTCACCCCTCCACTTT
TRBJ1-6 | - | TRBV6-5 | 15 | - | CASSYNGPGNSPLHF | TGTGCCAGCAGTTATAATGGCCCGGGGAATTCACCCCTCCACTTT
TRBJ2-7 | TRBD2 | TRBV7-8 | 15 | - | CASSLSSGRAIEQYF | TGTGCCAGCAGCTTATCGAGCGGGAGGGCCATCGAGCAGTACTTC
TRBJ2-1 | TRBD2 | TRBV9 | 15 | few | CASSGGLAAGNEQFF | TGTGCCAGCAGCGGCGGACTAGCGGCGGGCAATGAGCAGTTCTTC
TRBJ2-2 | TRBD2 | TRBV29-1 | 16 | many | CSVEDLLAGVTGELFF | TGCAGCGTTGAAGATCTACTAGCGGGAGTCACCGGGGAGCTGTTTTTT
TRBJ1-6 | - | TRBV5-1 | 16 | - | CASSLDRQENNSPLHF | TGCGCCAGCAGCTTGGATCGACAGGAGAATAATTCACCCCTCCACTTT
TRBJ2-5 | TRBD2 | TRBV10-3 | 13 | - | CAIGLAGEETQYF | TGTGCCATCGGACTAGCGGGGGAAGAGACCCAGTACTTC
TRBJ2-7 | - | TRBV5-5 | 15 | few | CASSPYVAASYEQYF | TGTGCCAGCAGCCCCTACGTCGCGGCCTCCTACGAGCAGTACTTC
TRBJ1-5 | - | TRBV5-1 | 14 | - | CASSRRGGGDHEHF | TGCGCCAGCAGCCGCCGCGGGGGAGGGGACCACGAGCATTTT
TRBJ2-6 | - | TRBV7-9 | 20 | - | CASSLSSTRLGPSGANVLTF | TGTGCCAGCAGCTTATCATCGACACGGTTGGGGCCCTCTGGGGCCAACGTCCTGACTTTC
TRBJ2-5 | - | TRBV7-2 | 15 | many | CASSEARGSQETQYF | TGTGCCAGCAGCGAAGCGAGGGGGTCACAAGAGACCCAGTACTTC
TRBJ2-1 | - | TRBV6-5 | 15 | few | CASSYSTNSYNEQFF | TGTGCCAGCAGTTACTCGACCAACTCCTACAATGAGCAGTTCTTC
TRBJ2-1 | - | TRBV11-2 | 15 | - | CASGAGDLLRNEQFF | TGTGCCAGTGGAGCAGGGGACCTCCTGAGGAATGAGCAGTTCTTC
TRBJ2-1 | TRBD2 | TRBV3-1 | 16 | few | CASSQERLAGGAEQFF | TGTGCCAGCAGCCAAGAAAGGCTAGCGGGAGGGGCTGAGCAGTTCTTC
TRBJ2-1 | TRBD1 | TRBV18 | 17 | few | CASSPMIGTGVNREQFF | TGTGCCAGCTCACCGATGATCGGGACAGGAGTTAACCGCGAGCAGTTCTTC
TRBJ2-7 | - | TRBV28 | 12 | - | CASSSIKYEQYF | TGTGCCAGCAGCTCCATTAAGTACGAGCAGTACTTC
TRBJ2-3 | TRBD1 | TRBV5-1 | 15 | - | CASSLQQGPTDTQYF | TGCGCCAGCAGCTTACAACAGGGGCCGACAGATACGCAGTATTTT
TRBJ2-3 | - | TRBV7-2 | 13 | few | CASRDPNTDTQYF | TGTGCCAGCAGAGACCCAAACACAGATACGCAGTATTTT
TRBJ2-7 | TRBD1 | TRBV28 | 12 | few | CASTGTDYEQYF | TGTGCCAGCACCGGGACAGATTACGAGCAGTACTTC
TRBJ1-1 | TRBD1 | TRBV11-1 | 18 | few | CASSFPRTGPLTNTEAFF | TGTGCCAGCAGCTTTCCCCGGACAGGCCCCCTTACCAACACTGAAGCTTTCTTT
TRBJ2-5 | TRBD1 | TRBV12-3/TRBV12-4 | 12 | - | CASSFGTGGENF | TGTGCCAGCAGTTTCGGGACAGGGGGAGAGAACTTC
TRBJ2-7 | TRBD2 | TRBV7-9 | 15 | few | CASRAPSGDSYEQYF | TGTGCCAGCAGAGCTCCTAGCGGAGACTCCTACGAGCAGTACTTC
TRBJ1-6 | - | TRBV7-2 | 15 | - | CASSLAWGGDSPLHF | TGTGCCAGCAGCTTAGCGTGGGGGGGTGATTCACCCCTCCACTTT
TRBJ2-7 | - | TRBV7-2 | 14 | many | CASTKSQGRYEQYF | TGTGCCAGCACCAAGAGTCAGGGACGGTACGAGCAGTACTTC
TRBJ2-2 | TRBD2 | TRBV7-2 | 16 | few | CASSLSSGVGPGELFF | TGTGCCAGCAGCTTAAGTAGCGGGGTGGGGCCCGGGGAGCTGTTTTTT
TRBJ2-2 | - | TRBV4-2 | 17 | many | CASSQDLGRMVTGELFF | TGTGCCAGCAGCCAAGATCTCGGCAGGATGGTCACCGGGGAGCTGTTTTTT
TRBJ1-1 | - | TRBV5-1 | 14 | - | CASSLMVSGTEAFF | TGCGCCAGCAGCTTGATGGTTTCGGGGACTGAAGCTTTCTTT
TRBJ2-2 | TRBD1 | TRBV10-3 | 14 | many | CAIRRTGNTGELFF | TGTGCCATCAGAAGGACAGGCAACACCGGGGAGCTGTTTTTT
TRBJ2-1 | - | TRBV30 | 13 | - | CTWSAGTAGFQFF | TGTACCTGGAGTGCCGGGACCGCAGGGTTTCAGTTCTTC
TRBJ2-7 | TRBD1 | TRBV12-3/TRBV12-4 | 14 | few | CASSLQGVGYEQYF | TGTGCCAGCAGTCTTCAGGGGGTCGGCTACGAGCAGTACTTC
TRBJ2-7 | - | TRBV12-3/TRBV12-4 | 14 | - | CASNAGTNSYEQYF | TGTGCCAGCAACGCCGGGACAAACTCCTACGAGCAGTACTTC
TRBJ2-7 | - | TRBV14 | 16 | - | CASSRGPSISSYEQYF | TGTGCCAGCAGCCGGGGCCCCTCGATTAGCTCCTACGAGCAGTACTTC